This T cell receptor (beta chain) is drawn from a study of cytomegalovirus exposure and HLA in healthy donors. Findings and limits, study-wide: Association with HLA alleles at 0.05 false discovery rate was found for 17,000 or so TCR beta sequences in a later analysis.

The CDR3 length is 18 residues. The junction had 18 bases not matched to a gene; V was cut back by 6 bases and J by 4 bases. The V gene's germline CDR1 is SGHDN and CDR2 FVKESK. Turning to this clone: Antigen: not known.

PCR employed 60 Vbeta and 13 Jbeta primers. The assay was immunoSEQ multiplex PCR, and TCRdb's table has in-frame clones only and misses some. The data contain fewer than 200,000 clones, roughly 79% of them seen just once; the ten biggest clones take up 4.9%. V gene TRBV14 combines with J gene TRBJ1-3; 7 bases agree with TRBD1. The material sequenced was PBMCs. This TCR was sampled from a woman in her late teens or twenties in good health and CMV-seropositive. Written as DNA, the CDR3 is TGTGCCAGCAGTCTCGGGACAGTCCGAGCCACCTCCGGAAACACCATATATTTT. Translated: CASSLGTVRATSGNTIYF.